The TCR beta chain under discussion was sequenced for a study of beta chain features in type 1 diabetes. Points on this clone: The antigen remains unidentified.

Each donor gave one heparinised blood draw averaging about 100 mL. Germline assignment: CDR1 LGHNT and CDR2 FRNRAP. This CDR3 spans 14 amino acids. Trimming removed 4 bases at V and 5 bases at J, with 14 bases between. The study's findings and limits: PCR might favor shorter templates, but any such skew would affect patients and controls equally.

The sequenced template was cDNA made from the entire isolated RNA. The repertoire was sequenced with immunoSEQ multiplex PCR; TCRdb's copy has only in-frame clones and lacks some. The sample carries more than 140,000 clones, 9% to 10% recorded once. The clonotype was recovered from a woman between 40 and 50 years old in good health. The genes are TRBV12-5 and TRBJ1-1; tentative D call: TRBD1 (6 bases). What was sequenced was central memory CD4+ T cells from blood. CDR3 in DNA: TGTGCTAGTGGTTGGGGGCTCTCTGGGACTGAAGCTTTCTTT. Translated: CASGWGLSGTEAFF. The variable domain in full, completed from reference TRBV12-5 and TRBJ1-1, reads DARVTQTPRHKVTEMGQEVTMRCQPILGHNTVFWYRQTMMQGLELLAYFRNRAPLDDSGMPKDRFSAEMPDATLATLKIQPSEPRDSAVYFCASGWGLSGTEAFFGQGTRLTVV.